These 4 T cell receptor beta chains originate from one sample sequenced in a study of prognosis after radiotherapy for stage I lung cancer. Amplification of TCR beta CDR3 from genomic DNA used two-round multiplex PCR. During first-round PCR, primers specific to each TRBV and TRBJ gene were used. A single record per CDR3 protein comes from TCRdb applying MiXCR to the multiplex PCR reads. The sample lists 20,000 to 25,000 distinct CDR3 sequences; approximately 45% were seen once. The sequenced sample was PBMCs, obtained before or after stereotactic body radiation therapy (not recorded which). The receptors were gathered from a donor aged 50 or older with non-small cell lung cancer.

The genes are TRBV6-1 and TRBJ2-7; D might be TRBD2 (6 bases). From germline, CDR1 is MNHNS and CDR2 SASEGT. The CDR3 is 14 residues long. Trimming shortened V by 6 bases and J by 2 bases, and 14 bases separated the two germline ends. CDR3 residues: CASRTLRGTYEQYF. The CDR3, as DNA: TGTGCCAGCAGGACCCTGCGGGGCACCTACGAGCAGTACTTC.

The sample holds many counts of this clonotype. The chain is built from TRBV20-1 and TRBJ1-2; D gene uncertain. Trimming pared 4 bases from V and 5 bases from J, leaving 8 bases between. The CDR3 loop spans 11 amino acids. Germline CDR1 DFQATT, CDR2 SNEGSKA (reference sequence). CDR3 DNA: TGCAGTGCTACCCTAGGGTATGGCTACACCTTC. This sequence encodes CSATLGYGYTF.

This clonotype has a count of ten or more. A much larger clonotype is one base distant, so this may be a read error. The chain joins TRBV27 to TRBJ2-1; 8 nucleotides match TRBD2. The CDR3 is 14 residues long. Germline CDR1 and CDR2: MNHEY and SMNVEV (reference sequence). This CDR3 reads CASSLLAGTNERFF. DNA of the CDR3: TGTGCCAGCAGTTTGTTAGCGGGGACCAATGAGCGGTTCTTC.

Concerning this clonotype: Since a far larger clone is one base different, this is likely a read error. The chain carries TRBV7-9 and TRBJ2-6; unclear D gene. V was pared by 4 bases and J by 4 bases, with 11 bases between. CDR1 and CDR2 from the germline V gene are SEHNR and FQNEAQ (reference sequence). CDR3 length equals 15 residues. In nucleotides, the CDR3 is TGTGCCAGCAGCTCGACCTCGGAAGGGGCCAACGTCCTGACTTTC. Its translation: CASSSTSEGANVLTF.